These 28 T cell receptor beta chains came from one sample sequenced in a study of PD-1 blockade in mismatch repair-deficient tumors (dated by TCRdb to the late 2010s). Libraries were constructed by the immunoSEQ multiplex PCR assay. TCRdb stores this immuneACCESS table with in-frame sequences only. Part of the clones is absent; in the studies checked, under half of the shortfall reflects unresolved V genes, and no reason is known for the rest. The sample yields approximately 110,000 clones; roughly 80% were counted once. The ten largest clones represent about 4.5% of the sample. The material was peripheral blood, obtained 60 weeks after starting pembrolizumab. All receptors come from an adult with mismatch repair-deficient cancer.

The chain links TRBV5-6 to TRBJ2-1, with TRBD2 matching 12 bases. The CDR3 extends over 17 amino acids. V trimming: 4 bases; J trimming: 5 bases; junction bases outside the gene matches: 10. Looked up from germline, CDR1 is SGHDT and CDR2 is YYEEEE. CDR3 in DNA: TGTGCCAGCAGCCCATCCCCCAGGACTAGCGGGGACAATGAGCAGTTCTTC. Protein sequence: CASSPSPRTSGDNEQFF. The full variable domain, rest sourced from reference TRBV5-6 and TRBJ2-1, is DAGVTQSPTHLIKTRGQQVTLRCSPKSGHDTVSWYQQALGQGPQFIFQYYEEEERQRGNFPDRFSGHQFPNYSSELNVNALLLGDSALYLCASSPSPRTSGDNEQFFGPGTRLTVL.

The V gene is TRBV7-2, the J gene TRBJ2-1, with D tentatively TRBD1 (5 bases). This CDR3 is 12 amino acids long. V lost 5 bases and J 9 bases, leaving 11 bases between the germline ends. CDR1 SGHTA and CDR2 FQGNSA come from the germline V gene. The CDR3: CASSPPRGEQFF. CDR3 nucleotide sequence: TGTGCCAGCAGCCCTCCTAGGGGTGAGCAGTTCTTC.

The rearrangement links TRBV14 to TRBJ2-7, with 8 bases fitting TRBD2. Germline assignment: CDR1 SGHDN and CDR2 FVKESK. V lost 5 bases, J lost 7 bases, and 7 bases stayed unmatched. The CDR3 extends over 13 amino acids. The CDR3 here is CASSIAGSWEQYF. The CDR3 DNA is TGTGCCAGCAGCATAGCGGGGTCCTGGGAGCAGTACTTC.

The chain has TRBV15 and TRBJ2-7; D assignment may be TRBD1 or TRBD2 (5 bases each). The CDR3 runs 14 residues. Germline-derived CDR1 and CDR2 are LNHNV and YYDKDF (reference sequence). Trimming shortened V by 0 bases and J by 7 bases, and 13 bases separated the two germline ends. CDR3 residues: CATSRDEGAGEQYF. As DNA, the CDR3 is TGTGCCACCAGCAGAGACGAGGGAGCAGGGGAGCAGTACTTC.

This chain links TRBV14 with TRBJ2-7; no definite D call. The CDR3 length is 13 residues. Trimming stripped 4 bases from V and 6 bases from J, with 13 bases between. Germline V gives CDR1 SGHDN, CDR2 FVKESK. CDR3 nucleotide sequence: TGTGCCAGCAGCCGCAATATACGTCTCGAGCAGTACTTC. Its translation: CASSRNIRLEQYF.

J is TRBJ2-6 and V is TRBV10-3; weak D call: TRBD2 (6 bases). The length of the CDR3 is 16 residues. Trimming removed 7 bases at V and 4 bases at J, with 17 bases between. The germline CDR1 and CDR2 sequences are ENHRY and SYGVKD. As DNA, the CDR3 is TGTGCCATCACCCCGGGACTCGAAACGGGGGCCAACGTCCTGACTTTC. This encodes CAITPGLETGANVLTF.

The chain recombines TRBV13 with TRBJ2-3; no reliable D call. Trimming removed 1 base at V and 0 bases at J, with 8 bases between. CDR3 size: 15 residues. Germline-derived CDR1 and CDR2 are PRHDT and FYEKMQ (reference sequence). The CDR3 DNA sequence: TGTGCCAGCAGCTTAGCAGGTAGTAGCACAGATACGCAGTATTTT. Its protein is CASSLAGSSTDTQYF.

The chain couples TRBV6-1 to TRBJ2-7; 7 nucleotides match TRBD1. This CDR3 has 15 residues. The germline V gene encodes CDR1 MNHNS and CDR2 SASEGT. The ends lost 5 bases at V and 3 bases at J; junction bases unmatched: 10. The CDR3 sequence is CASSLTGTESYEQYF. The CDR3 nucleotides are TGTGCCAGCAGTTTGACCGGGACAGAGAGCTACGAGCAGTACTTC.

This chain links TRBV11-3 with TRBJ2-3; 8 nucleotides line up with TRBD2. Trimming took 2 bases from V and 0 from J; bases not matched to a gene: 7. The CDR3 covers 17 residues. The germline gives CDR1 SGHNT, CDR2 YENEEA. The CDR3 nucleotides are TGTGCCAGCAGCTTACGAACTAGCGGAACTAGCACAGATACGCAGTATTTT. This gives the protein CASSLRTSGTSTDTQYF.

The count of this clone is one. The rearrangement joins TRBV18 to TRBJ1-2, with no clear D. CDR3 size: 17 residues. Germline V gene data show CDR1 as KGHSH and CDR2 as LQKENI. Trimming removed 3 bases at V and 0 bases at J, with 17 bases between. The CDR3 loop is CASSPDGLTPANYGYTF. CDR3 coding DNA: TGTGCCAGCTCACCGGACGGACTGACCCCAGCTAACTATGGCTACACCTTC.

This sequence joins TRBV19 and TRBJ2-3; 12 bases map to TRBD2. CDR1 and CDR2 from the germline V gene are LNHDA and SQIVND (reference sequence). Trimming removed 10 bases from V and 2 bases from J; junction bases left unmatched: 7. This CDR3 spans 15 amino acids. The CDR3 DNA reads TGTGCCACAAGACTAGCGGGAGTCGCCACAGATACGCAGTATTTT. Translation: CATRLAGVATDTQYF.

CDR3 protein: CASTVSLDPYSNQPQHF. The CDR3 nucleotides read TGCGCCAGCACCGTCTCCTTGGATCCTTATAGCAATCAGCCCCAGCATTTT. J is TRBJ1-5 and V is TRBV10-2; D is ambiguous. V was pared by 7 bases and J by 0 bases, with 19 bases between. The CDR3 sequence is 17 residues long. Germline values: CDR1 WSHSY, CDR2 SAAADI.

The chain recombines TRBV30 with TRBJ2-7; 10 nucleotides line up with TRBD2. This CDR3 has 15 amino acids. Per germline, CDR1 GTSNPN and CDR2 SVGIG (reference sequence). Trimming removed 8 bases from V and 2 bases from J; junction bases left unmatched: 12. The CDR3 DNA reads as TGTGCCCCCCCCTCAGAACTAGCGGGAACCTACGAGCAGTACTTC. This encodes CAPPSELAGTYEQYF.

The chain couples TRBV6-1 to TRBJ2-7; 8 bases are shared with TRBD2. Germline trimming cut 2 bases from V and 0 bases from J; bases unmatched to any gene: 6. This CDR3 has 16 residues. From germline, CDR1 is MNHNS and CDR2 SASEGT. The CDR3 region is CASSEPGGTSSYEQYF. As DNA, the CDR3 is TGTGCCAGCAGTGAACCGGGGGGGACCAGCTCCTACGAGCAGTACTTC.

The J gene is TRBJ1-5, the V gene TRBV6-6; TRBD1 agrees at 7 bases. The CDR3 is made up of 14 amino acids. CDR1 and CDR2 (germline): MNHNY, SVGAGI (reference sequence). Unmatched junction bases numbered 5, after V lost 2 bases and J lost 7 bases. CDR3 protein: CASSYRGPRQPQHF. CDR3 sequence (DNA): TGTGCCAGCAGTTACAGGGGGCCTAGGCAGCCCCAGCATTTT.

This clone was found once. The chain uses TRBV28 and TRBJ2-5; D uncertain. Germline V gene data show CDR1 as MDHEN and CDR2 as SYDVKM. V lost 7 bases to trimming and J lost 5 bases, with 11 bases between them. The CDR3 is 12 residues long. CDR3 protein: CASTAVEETQYF. The DNA for the CDR3 is TGTGCCAGCACCGCGGTGGAGGAGACCCAGTACTTC.

The chain uses TRBV7-9 and TRBJ1-2, with D perhaps matching TRBD1 (5 bases). Trimming took off 5 bases at V and 8 bases at J, with 18 bases between the two ends. Germline CDR1 is SEHNR and CDR2 is FQNEAQ (reference sequence). The CDR3 loop spans 14 amino acids. CDR3 amino acids: CASSQGTVLEGYTF. CDR3 DNA sequence: TGTGCCAGCAGCCAGGGCACGGTCTTAGAAGGCTACACCTTC.

This clone has more than one count but fewer than ten. The CDR3 here is CATSRAQGSVPEQYF. CDR3 in DNA: TGTGCCACCAGCAGAGCCCAGGGGTCAGTCCCCGAGCAGTACTTC. This chain connects TRBV15 to TRBJ2-7; D is possibly TRBD1 (6 bases). This CDR3 has 15 amino acids. The V end was cut by 1 base, the J end by 6 bases, with 16 bases between. Germline lookup yields CDR1 LNHNV and CDR2 YYDKDF (reference sequence).

V and J are TRBV6-5 and TRBJ1-5; no firm D call. V lost 5 bases and J 2 bases, leaving 10 bases between the germline ends. The CDR3 is 14 residues long. Germline CDR1 MNHEY, CDR2 SVGAGI. The CDR3 is CASSGGSGNQPQHF. CDR3 coding DNA: TGTGCCAGCAGTGGCGGGAGCGGCAATCAGCCCCAGCATTTT.

This rearrangement joins TRBV7-8 to TRBJ2-5; 7 bases are shared with TRBD1. Germline CDR1 is SGHVS and CDR2 is FQNEAQ. This CDR3 is built from 14 residues. With 5 bases clipped from V and 5 bases from J, the junction kept 8 bases outside the gene matches. CDR3 in amino acids: CASSQPTGTETQYF. DNA of the CDR3: TGTGCCAGCAGCCAACCGACAGGGACGGAGACCCAGTACTTC. Looking up the rest from reference TRBV7-8 and TRBJ2-5 gives the full variable domain: GAGVSQSPRYKVAKRGQDVALRCDPISGHVSLFWYQQALGQGPEFLTYFQNEAQLDKSGLPSDRFFAERPEGSVSTLKIQRTQQEDSAVYLCASSQPTGTETQYFGPGTRLLVL.

CDR3 loop: CASSYRASTEAFF. The CDR3 DNA is TGTGCCAGCAGCTATCGCGCGAGCACTGAAGCTTTCTTT. The rearrangement uses TRBV27 and TRBJ1-1; D gene unclear. CDR1 is MNHEY, CDR2 SMNVEV, per germline (reference sequence). Trimming removed 6 bases at V and 4 bases at J, with 12 bases between. The CDR3 totals 13 residues.

The chain carries TRBV7-6 and TRBJ1-1; TRBD1 agrees at 8 bases. CDR1 and CDR2 from the germline V gene are SGHVS and FNYEAQ. This CDR3 comprises 16 residues. The V segment lost 0 bases and the J segment 3 bases; nucleotides outside the gene matches: 6. The CDR3 DNA sequence: TGTGCCAGCAGCTTAGCGGCAGGGGGCGGACACACTGAAGCTTTCTTT. This translates into CASSLAAGGGHTEAFF.

The chain uses TRBV5-1 and TRBJ2-7; 9 bases align to TRBD2. The CDR3 is 14 amino acids. Germline assignment: CDR1 SGHRS and CDR2 YFSETQ. The V segment lost 7 bases and the J segment 0 bases; nucleotides outside the gene matches: 5. CDR3 loop: CASGETSGSYEQYF. The CDR3 nucleotides read TGCGCCAGCGGGGAGACTAGCGGCTCCTACGAGCAGTACTTC.

This clone was counted between two and nine times. The chain joins TRBV4-2 to TRBJ1-2; D is unresolved. Germline V lookup: CDR1 LGHNA, CDR2 YNFKEQ. The CDR3 totals 14 residues. Trimming took off 4 bases at V and 7 bases at J, with 16 bases between the two ends. CDR3 sequence (DNA): TGTGCCAGCAGCCTACTAGGGAGGGTGGCTGGCTACACCTTC. Its protein is CASSLLGRVAGYTF.

This clone showed up just once. The chain has TRBV19 and TRBJ1-2; D gene unclear. Trimming took off 11 bases at V and 5 bases at J, with 9 bases between the two ends. The CDR3 has 10 residues. CDR1 is LNHDA and CDR2 is SQIVND in the germline V gene (reference sequence). This CDR3 reads CAALGYGYTF. The CDR3 DNA is TGTGCCGCGCTGGGGTATGGCTACACCTTC.

The chain recombines TRBV11-2 with TRBJ2-5, with 8 bases aligning to TRBD1. Per germline, CDR1 SGHAT and CDR2 FQNNGV. There are 17 residues in the CDR3. J gave up 4 bases and V 3 bases, and 13 bases lay outside the gene matches. The CDR3: CASSFLMTGVGGETQYF. CDR3 nucleotides: TGTGCCAGCAGCTTCCTGATGACAGGGGTGGGGGGAGAGACCCAGTACTTC.

The chain recombines TRBV6-6 with TRBJ1-5, with TRBD1 identical over 9 bases. The germline V gene encodes CDR1 MNHNY and CDR2 SVGAGI (reference sequence). The V segment lost 5 bases and the J segment 1 base; nucleotides outside the gene matches: 3. The CDR3 contains 15 residues. The CDR3 bases are TGTGCCAGCAGTGGGGACAGGGTAAGCAATCAGCCCCAGCATTTT. Translating it yields CASSGDRVSNQPQHF.

The CDR3 is CASSLAGGDEKLFF. The CDR3 bases are TGCGCCAGCAGCTTGGCAGGGGGCGATGAAAAACTGTTTTTT. The gene calls are TRBV5-1 and TRBJ1-4, with 8 bases aligning to TRBD1. The CDR3 totals 14 residues. The J segment lost 6 bases and the V segment lost 0 bases, leaving 1 base of the junction unmatched. The germline V gene has CDR1 SGHRS and CDR2 YFSETQ. The whole variable domain, remainder taken from reference TRBV5-1 and TRBJ1-4, is KAGVTQTPRYLIKTRGQQVTLSCSPISGHRSVSWYQQTPGQGLQFLFEYFSETQRNKGNFPGRFSGRQFSNSRSEMNVSTLELGDSALYLCASSLAGGDEKLFFGSGTQLSVL.